A single sample gave rise to the 25 T cell receptor beta chains below, sequenced in a study of blood T cell repertoires in COVID-19. The method was immunoSEQ multiplex PCR; TCRdb's version includes in-frame clones alone and lacks a portion of them. The repertoire holds 150,000 to 170,000 clones, with about 79% as singletons. The specimen sequenced was peripheral blood. These TCRs come from a woman in her sixties or seventies with acute or convalescent COVID-19.

V gene TRBV6-1 combines with J gene TRBJ2-1, with TRBD1 matching 8 bases. With 1 base clipped from V and 3 bases from J, the junction kept 2 bases outside the gene matches. The CDR3 contains 15 residues. Looked up from germline, CDR1 is MNHNS and CDR2 is SASEGT. The CDR3 nucleotides read TGTGCCAGCAGTGAAGTGGGGACAGGCTACAATGAGCAGTTCTTC. It specifies CASSEVGTGYNEQFF.

This clone appeared a few times. This rearrangement joins TRBV2 to TRBJ1-6; 7 bases map to TRBD1. J was trimmed by 7 bases and V by 7 bases; bases with no gene match: 10. This CDR3 region has 15 residues. Germline V gene lookup returns CDR1 SNHLY and CDR2 FYNNEI. CDR3 DNA: TGTGCCAGCATGAGACAGGGACCAACAAATTCACCCCTCCACTTT. This gives the protein CASMRQGPTNSPLHF.

The chain has TRBV28 and TRBJ1-2; 8 nucleotides match TRBD1. Germline V gene lookup returns CDR1 MDHEN and CDR2 SYDVKM. The CDR3 is 14 amino acids. The V segment lost 9 bases and the J segment 0 bases; nucleotides outside the gene matches: 6. This CDR3 is CASLQGGPNYGYTF. CDR3 DNA: TGTGCCAGTCTACAGGGGGGACCTAACTATGGCTACACCTTC.

CDR3 in amino acids: CASSPPAMRDGYTF. As DNA, the CDR3 is TGTGCCAGCTCACCACCGGCAATGCGGGATGGCTACACCTTC. The chain combines TRBV18 with TRBJ1-2; D call uncertain. There are 14 residues in the CDR3. Germline V gene lookup returns CDR1 KGHSH and CDR2 LQKENI. Trimming removed 0 bases at V and 6 bases at J, with 11 bases between.

The chain is built from TRBV11-2 and TRBJ1-1; D is unresolved. Deletions cut 4 bases from V and 7 bases from J, with 7 bases between. CDR3 length: 11 amino acids. CDR1 is SGHAT and CDR2 is FQNNGV in the germline V gene. The CDR3 DNA reads TGTGCCAGCAGCTCACCTATTGAAGCTTTCTTT. Amino acids: CASSSPIEAFF.

J is TRBJ1-1 and V is TRBV7-3; possible D gene TRBD1, 6 bases. The germline V and J ends were trimmed by 1 base and 2 bases, with 8 bases remaining between them. In germline, CDR1 is SGHTA, CDR2 FQGTGA. The CDR3 has 14 amino acids. CDR3 residues: CASSLMGHNTEAFF. The CDR3 DNA sequence: TGTGCCAGCAGCTTAATGGGACACAACACTGAAGCTTTCTTT.

The rearrangement joins TRBV20-1 to TRBJ2-1; TRBD1 agrees at 7 bases. Trimming removed 4 bases from V and 8 bases from J; junction bases left unmatched: 2. CDR1 is DFQATT, CDR2 SNEGSKA, per germline (reference sequence). This CDR3 is 11 amino acids long. Written as DNA, the CDR3 is TGCAGTGCTAAGGGGGCAGATGAGCAGTTCTTC. This codes for CSAKGADEQFF.

V and J are TRBV7-6 and TRBJ2-2, with 10 bases matching TRBD1. The CDR3 is 14 residues long. The germline CDR1 and CDR2 sequences are SGHVS and FNYEAQ. With 5 bases clipped from V and 7 bases from J, the junction kept 4 bases outside the gene matches. CDR3 nucleotide sequence: TGTGCCAGCAGCCGACAGGGGGCGCACGGGGAGCTGTTTTTT. Its translation is CASSRQGAHGELFF.

The gene calls are TRBV19 and TRBJ2-7; no firm D call. Germline loops: CDR1 LNHDA, CDR2 SQIVND (reference sequence). V was pared by 6 bases and J by 0 bases, with 15 bases between. The CDR3 consists of 15 residues. CDR3 region: CASSTNLGGSYEQYF. CDR3 DNA: TGTGCCAGTAGCACCAACCTAGGCGGCTCCTACGAGCAGTACTTC.

The gene calls are TRBV5-1 and TRBJ1-4; TRBD1 matches 8 bases. There are 15 residues in the CDR3. With 7 bases clipped from V and 4 bases from J, the junction kept 9 bases outside the gene matches. From germline, CDR1 is SGHRS and CDR2 YFSETQ. This CDR3 is CASHSGQASNEKLFF. The DNA for the CDR3 is TGCGCCAGCCATTCGGGACAGGCGAGTAATGAAAAACTGTTTTTT.

This chain joins TRBV6-6 and TRBJ1-2; D remains ambiguous. CDR1 and CDR2 (germline): MNHNY, SVGAGI (reference sequence). Trimming pared 0 bases from V and 4 bases from J, leaving 6 bases between. This CDR3 has 13 residues. In DNA form, the CDR3 reads TGTGCCAGCAGTTACTCGTTCTCCTATGGCTACACCTTC. Its translation is CASSYSFSYGYTF.

The V and J genes are TRBV18 and TRBJ1-3; D gene ambiguous. V was shortened by 3 bases and J by 8 bases, with 11 bases between the two germline ends. CDR3 length: 13 residues. Germline lookup yields CDR1 KGHSH and CDR2 LQKENI. The CDR3 loop is CASSPNQADTIYF. The CDR3 DNA is TGTGCCAGCTCACCGAACCAAGCGGACACCATATATTTT.

V and J are TRBV27 and TRBJ1-1; possibly TRBD1 for D (5 bases). Trimming pared 4 bases from V and 1 base from J, leaving 10 bases between. This CDR3 contains 14 residues. Germline V gene lookup returns CDR1 MNHEY and CDR2 SMNVEV (reference sequence). The CDR3 reads CASSWGEQNTEAFF. The CDR3 DNA sequence: TGTGCCAGCAGTTGGGGGGAACAGAACACTGAAGCTTTCTTT.

V gene TRBV18 combines with J gene TRBJ2-7; a possible D gene is TRBD1 (6 bases). V lost 6 bases to trimming and J lost 4 bases, with 10 bases between them. CDR1 and CDR2 (germline): KGHSH, LQKENI. The CDR3 covers 12 residues. CDR3 sequence reads: CASSSGQYEQYV. DNA of the CDR3: TGTGCCAGCTCTTCCGGACAGTACGAGCAGTACGTC.

The rearrangement links TRBV2 to TRBJ1-1, with D possibly being TRBD1 (6 bases). The V and J ends lost 4 bases and 2 bases respectively, with 14 bases between them. In germline, CDR1 is SNHLY, CDR2 FYNNEI. This CDR3 region has 15 residues. Here the CDR3 reads CASSAETGYNTEAFF. The CDR3 nucleotides read TGTGCCAGCAGTGCCGAAACAGGGTACAACACTGAAGCTTTCTTT.

The J gene is TRBJ2-7, the V gene TRBV28; the match to TRBD1 covers 8 bases. This CDR3 region has 15 residues. Germline CDR1 reads MDHEN; CDR2 reads SYDVKM. The V and J ends lost 2 bases and 3 bases, in that order; junction bases with no gene match: 6. This chain's CDR3 is CASSLPGQGGYEQYV. DNA for the CDR3: TGTGCCAGCAGTTTACCAGGACAGGGTGGCTACGAGCAGTACGTC.

This clone was picked up a small number of times. The chain recombines TRBV6-5 with TRBJ1-2; D is undetermined. CDR1 and CDR2 (germline): MNHEY, SVGAGI. The V end lost 2 bases, the J end lost 7 bases, and 14 bases lay between the germline ends. CDR3 length equals 14 residues. The CDR3 reads CASSYRGKGGGYTF. DNA of the CDR3: TGTGCCAGCAGTTACCGAGGAAAAGGAGGTGGCTACACCTTC.

This clone appeared a single time. The chain employs TRBV6-5 and TRBJ1-4, with unresolved D. CDR1 MNHEY and CDR2 SVGAGI come from the germline V gene. The CDR3 is made up of 13 amino acids. Trimming removed 6 bases from V and 0 bases from J, with 5 bases in between. In DNA form, the CDR3 reads TGTGCCAGCAGGAGCCCAACTAATGAAAAACTGTTTTTT. Amino acid sequence: CASRSPTNEKLFF.

The CDR3, as DNA: TGTGCCAGCAGCTTAGACGACAGGGGGAGCGTGAACACTGAAGCTTTCTTT. Translating it yields CASSLDDRGSVNTEAFF. The rearrangement joins TRBV13 to TRBJ1-1; 9 bases match TRBD1. This CDR3 has 17 amino acids. CDR1 and CDR2 from the germline V gene are PRHDT and FYEKMQ (reference sequence). The ends lost 1 base at V and 0 bases at J; junction bases unmatched: 6.

The CDR3 loop is CASRRQGSYNSPLHF. The CDR3 nucleotides read TGTGCCAGCAGACGACAGGGATCCTATAATTCACCCCTCCACTTT. This chain uses TRBV2 with TRBJ1-6, with 7 bases identical to TRBD1. This CDR3 is 15 amino acids long. The V and J ends lost 6 bases and 1 base, in that order; junction bases with no gene match: 3. CDR1 and CDR2 from the germline V gene are SNHLY and FYNNEI.

This chain joins TRBV14 and TRBJ1-2; a weak D match, TRBD1 (6 bases). Per the germline V gene, CDR1 is SGHDN and CDR2 is FVKESK. V shed 1 base and J shed 5 bases, with 14 bases lying between them. The CDR3 is 15 residues long. DNA of the CDR3: TGTGCCAGCAGCCAAGTCGCTTCAGGGGATTATGGCTACACCTTC. Residues: CASSQVASGDYGYTF.

The V gene is TRBV5-5, the J gene TRBJ2-7; D not certain. V was cut by 2 bases and J by 6 bases, with 12 bases left in between. This CDR3 has 13 residues. Per the germline V gene, CDR1 is SGHKS and CDR2 is YYEKEE (reference sequence). The CDR3 here is CASSFYEFGEQYF. The CDR3 DNA sequence: TGTGCCAGCAGCTTTTACGAATTCGGCGAGCAGTACTTC.

The genes are TRBV6-7 and TRBJ2-7; 10 bases map to TRBD2. TRBV6-7 is an ORF, and what it does is uncertain. The CDR3 length is 16 residues. V was pared by 3 bases and J by 6 bases, with 11 bases of the junction left unmatched. CDR3 sequence: CASSYPLEAGGSEQYV. CDR3 nucleotides: TGTGCCAGCAGTTATCCCCTCGAAGCGGGGGGGAGCGAGCAGTACGTC.

This rearrangement joins TRBV29-1 to TRBJ1-5; a possible D gene is TRBD1 (6 bases). The V end lost 5 bases, the J end lost 5 bases, and 13 bases lay between the germline ends. The germline gives CDR1 SQVTM, CDR2 ANQGSEA. The CDR3 runs 13 residues. CDR3 coding DNA: TGCAGCGTTTCGGCAGGGGTTGATCAGCCCCAGCATTTT. This encodes CSVSAGVDQPQHF.

This clone came up once. The rearrangement uses TRBV6-5 and TRBJ2-7, with 10 positions matching TRBD2. V lost 0 bases, J lost 2 bases, and 4 bases stayed unmatched. The CDR3 has 16 amino acids. Per the germline V gene, CDR1 is MNHEY and CDR2 is SVGAGI. The CDR3, as DNA: TGTGCCAGCAGTTACTCCGGGACTAGCGACGCCTACGAGCAGTACTTC. Protein product: CASSYSGTSDAYEQYF.